The clone carrying this T cell receptor beta chain came up once. This specimen comes from a study of blood T cell repertoires in COVID-19. For the study at large: Italy, Spain and the United States were the sources of the convalescent and acute COVID-19 samples.

V lost 3 bases and J lost 1; bases outside the gene matches: 3. Per the germline V gene, CDR1 is SGDLS and CDR2 is YYNGEE. CDR3 length: 14 residues. Original methodology: Nucleated cell number was recorded as an estimate derived from reference gene primer amplification. Some clones are missing from TCRdb's copy, which holds only in-frame ones; the method was immunoSEQ multiplex PCR. V and J calls and clone size follow that table, whereas D and trimming were derived from the DNA. This table holds about 360,000 clones, about 83% found once. The chain combines TRBV9 with TRBJ2-7; 8 nucleotides align to TRBD1. The sequenced material came from peripheral blood. This clonotype was sampled from a man aged 25-45 years with active or convalescent COVID-19. The CDR3 DNA follows: TGTGCCAGCAGCGGGACAGGGAATTCCTACGAGCAGTACTTC. Translated, it gives CASSGTGNSYEQYF.